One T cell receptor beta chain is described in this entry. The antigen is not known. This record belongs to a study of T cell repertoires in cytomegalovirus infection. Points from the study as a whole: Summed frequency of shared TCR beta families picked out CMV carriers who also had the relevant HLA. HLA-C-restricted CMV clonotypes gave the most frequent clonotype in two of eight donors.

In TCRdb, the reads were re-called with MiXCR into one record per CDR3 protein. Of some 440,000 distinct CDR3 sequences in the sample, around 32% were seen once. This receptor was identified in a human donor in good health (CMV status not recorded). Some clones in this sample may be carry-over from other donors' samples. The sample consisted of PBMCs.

In DNA, the CDR3 is TGTGCCAGCAAACCGGGACAGAGCTGGGGAAGTGAAAAACTGTTTTTT. Amino acids: CASKPGQSWGSEKLFF. This chain connects TRBV6-1 to TRBJ1-4; TRBD1 agrees at 7 bases. The CDR3 covers 16 residues. CDR1 is MNHNS, CDR2 SASEGT, per germline. The V and J ends lost 7 bases and 7 bases, in that order; junction bases with no gene match: 15.